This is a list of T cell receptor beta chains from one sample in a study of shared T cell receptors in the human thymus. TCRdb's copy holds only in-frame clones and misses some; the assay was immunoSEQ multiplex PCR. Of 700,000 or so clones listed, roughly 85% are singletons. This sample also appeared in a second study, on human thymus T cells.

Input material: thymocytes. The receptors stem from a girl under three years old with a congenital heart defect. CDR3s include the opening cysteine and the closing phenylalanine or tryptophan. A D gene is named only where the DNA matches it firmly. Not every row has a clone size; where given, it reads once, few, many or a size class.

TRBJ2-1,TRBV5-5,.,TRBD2,TGTGCCAGCAGCCCCGCGGGGGGGGCGCGAAATGAGCAGTTCTTC,CASSPAGGARNEQFF
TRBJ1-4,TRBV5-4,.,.,TGTGCCAGCAGCTTGGACACAACTAATGAAAAACTGTTTTTT,CASSLDTTNEKLFF
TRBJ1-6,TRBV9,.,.,TGTGCCAGCAGCCACCACAGGGCCCTGGGTTCACCCCTCCACTTT,CASSHHRALGSPLHF
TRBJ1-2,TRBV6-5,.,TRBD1,TGTGCCAGCAGGGACAGGGGGCCTGGCTACACCTTC,CASRDRGPGYTF
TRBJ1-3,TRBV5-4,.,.,TGTGCCAGCAGCTTGGCCCCGCCGGGCTGGGGGGAGGGAAACACCATATATTTT,CASSLAPPGWGEGNTIYF
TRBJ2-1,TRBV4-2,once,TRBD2,TGTGCCAGCAGGACAACTAGCGGGGACTACAATGAGCAGTTCTTC,CASRTTSGDYNEQFF
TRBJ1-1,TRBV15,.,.,TGTGCCACCAGCAGAGATTCGTGTGAGGCGGTGAACACTGAAGCTTTCTTT,CATSRDSCEAVNTEAFF
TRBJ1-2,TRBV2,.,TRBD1,TGTGCCAGCAATGGACAGGGCGATGGCTACACCTTC,CASNGQGDGYTF
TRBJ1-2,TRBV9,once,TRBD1,TGTGCCAGCAGCGTAGCTAAGGACAGGGCGGATGGCTACACCTTC,CASSVAKDRADGYTF
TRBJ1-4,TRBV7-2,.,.,TGTGCCAGCAGCTTAGGGGGGGACGGTCATTCCTTGAATGAAAAACTGTTTTTT,CASSLGGDGHSLNEKLFF
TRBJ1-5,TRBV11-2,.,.,TGTGCCAGCAGCTCGGGGGGGGGCCCCCGAGTGGATAGCAATCAGCCCCAGCATTTT,CASSSGGGPRVDSNQPQHF
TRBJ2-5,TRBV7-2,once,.,TGTGCCAGCAGCCTGGACTTTCACCCCAGAGAGACCCAGTACTTC,CASSLDFHPRETQYF
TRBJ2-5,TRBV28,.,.,TGTGCCAGCAGTTTACGAGGGAGTGGGGAGACCCAGTACTTC,CASSLRGSGETQYF
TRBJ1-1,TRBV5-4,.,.,TGTGCCAGCAGCTTGGGCGGGCGGGGGGCCGAGGACACTGAAGCTTTCTTT,CASSLGGRGAEDTEAFF
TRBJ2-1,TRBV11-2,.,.,TGTGCCAGCAGCTTATCTTATTTTTCGTCGGGTGAGCAGTTCTTC,CASSLSYFSSGEQFF
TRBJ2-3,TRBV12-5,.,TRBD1,TGTGCTAGTGTCTCACCGGGACAGGGGAAGTGGAGCACAGATACGCAGTATTTT,CASVSPGQGKWSTDTQYF
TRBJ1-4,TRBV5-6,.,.,TGTGCCAGCAGCTTGGAGAGGGGACTTTTAGAAAAACTGTTTTTT,CASSLERGLLEKLFF
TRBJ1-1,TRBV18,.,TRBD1,TGTGCCAGCTCAACAATCCCTTCCGGGACAGGGGTAGTGGGTTTGAACACTGAAGCTTTCTTT,CASSTIPSGTGVVGLNTEAFF
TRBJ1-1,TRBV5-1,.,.,TGCGCCAGCAGCTTGGAAGCTGCGAACACTGAAGCTTTCTTT,CASSLEAANTEAFF
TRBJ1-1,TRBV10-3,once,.,TGTGCCATCAGTGAGGTGCGGGGGGCGAAGACTGAAGCTTTCTTT,CAISEVRGAKTEAFF
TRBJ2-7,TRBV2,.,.,TGTGCCAGCAGGGACAGCCCCTACGAGCAGTACTTC,CASRDSPYEQYF
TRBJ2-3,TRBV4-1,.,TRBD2,TGCGCCAGCAGCCAAGATGATAAAAGCGGGGGCACAGATACGCAGTATTTT,CASSQDDKSGGTDTQYF
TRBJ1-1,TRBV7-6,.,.,TGTGCCAGCAGCTTAGGCCCTACGGGGGGAACTGAAGCTTTCTTT,CASSLGPTGGTEAFF
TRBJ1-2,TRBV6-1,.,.,TGTGCCAGCAGTGAATATAGTAAGAAACAGGGTAGGGGAGAGCCTAACTATGGCTACACCTTC,CASSEYSKKQGRGEPNYGYTF
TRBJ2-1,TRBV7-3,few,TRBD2,TGTGCCAGCAGCCCCGGGACTAGCGGGGAATACAATGAGCAGTTCTTC,CASSPGTSGEYNEQFF
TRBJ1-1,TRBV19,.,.,TGTGCCAGTCAACCGGTGTTGAACACTGAAGCTTTCTTT,CASQPVLNTEAFF
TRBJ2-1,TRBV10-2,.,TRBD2,TGCGCCAGCAGACCCGGGACTAGCGGGGGGGCCGTTCTTCCGAACAATGAGCAGTTCTTC,CASRPGTSGGAVLPNNEQFF
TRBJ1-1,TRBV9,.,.,TGTGCCAGCAGCGTAGATCACAGTAATAACACTGAAGCTTTCTTT,CASSVDHSNNTEAFF
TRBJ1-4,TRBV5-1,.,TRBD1,TGCGCCAGCAGCGCCCCCGGGACAGGGCCAAATGGAGGTAATGAAAAACTGTTTTTT,CASSAPGTGPNGGNEKLFF
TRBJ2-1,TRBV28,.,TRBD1,TGTGCCAGCAGTTACAGGGGGTACCCCGGGGATGAGCAGTTCTTC,CASSYRGYPGDEQFF
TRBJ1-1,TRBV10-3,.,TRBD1,TGTGCCATCAGTGAGTCGAGGGGGCCGATGAACACTGAAGCTTTCTTT,CAISESRGPMNTEAFF
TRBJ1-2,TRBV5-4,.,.,TGTGCCAGCAGCTCCAAGGCCCAGTCAGGTGGCTACACCTTC,CASSSKAQSGGYTF
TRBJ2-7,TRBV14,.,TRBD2,TGTGCCAGCAGCCAAGGGTCTAGCGGGGGGGCCTACGAGCAGTACTTC,CASSQGSSGGAYEQYF
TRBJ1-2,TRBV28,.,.,TGTGCCAGCAGTTTATCCCTAGGAGAACTGGGCTATGGCTACACCTTC,CASSLSLGELGYGYTF
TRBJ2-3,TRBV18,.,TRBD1,TGTGCCAGCTCACCGCCGGGACAGGGGGTCCCAGATACGCAGTATTTT,CASSPPGQGVPDTQYF
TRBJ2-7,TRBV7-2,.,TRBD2,TGTGCCAGCAGCTTAGCGCGGGGGGTGTCAGGAACCTACGAGCAGTACTTC,CASSLARGVSGTYEQYF
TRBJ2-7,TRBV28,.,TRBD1,TGTGCCAGCAGTTTATTGGGCCGGGACAGCCAAACCTACGAGCAGTACTTC,CASSLLGRDSQTYEQYF
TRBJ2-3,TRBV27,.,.,TGTGCCAGCAGACATGCCCGGCGAGGGGGGGACTATTACACAGATACGCAGTATTTT,CASRHARRGGDYYTDTQYF
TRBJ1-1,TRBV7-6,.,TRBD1,TGTGCCAGCAGCTTACGGGACAGGAACACTGAAGCTTTCTTT,CASSLRDRNTEAFF